Described below is a single T cell receptor (beta chain) sequence and its context. The antigen is unknown. CDR1 is MGHRA and CDR2 is YSYEKL in the germline V gene. This CDR3 has 13 residues. After removal of 6 bases from V and 4 bases from J, the junction contained 5 bases not matched to a gene. Generated by immunoSEQ multiplex PCR, the TCRdb table keeps only in-frame clones and is missing some. Among 12,000 or so clones listed, more than 70% were seen once. This record belongs to a study of T cells in localized non-small cell lung cancer. Study outcomes and limitations: Out of the top 100 tumor clones, a median approximately 57 were seen in adjacent lung.

The sequence was collected from a male donor aged 60 or older with stage I lung adenocarcinoma. V is TRBV4-1 and J is TRBJ2-5; 7 bases agree with TRBD2. The material was peripheral blood, obtained before any cancer treatment. The CDR3 reads CASRDRGRETQYF. CDR3 in DNA: TGCGCCAGCAGAGATCGCGGGAGAGAGACCCAGTACTTC.